This entry concerns a single T cell receptor beta chain. Its target is not known. The PCR contained 60 Vbeta and 13 Jbeta primers. Using immunoSEQ multiplex PCR, the repertoire was profiled, and TCRdb retains in-frame clones only, with some absent. The table shows 100,000 to 150,000 clones, with around three quarters occurring only once. These data come from a study of cytomegalovirus exposure and HLA in healthy donors. Study-wide findings and caveats: A few V segments could not be told apart, such as TRBV6-2 and TRBV6-3, and were left out. The later analysis indicated that the majority of CMV-associated TCR beta chains appeared HLA-restricted.

The CDR3 runs 15 residues. The germline CDR1 and CDR2 sequences are SGHVS and FNYEAQ. V lost 2 bases and J lost 7; bases outside the gene matches: 5. The receptor's source is a female donor in good health and CMV-seronegative. Specimen: PBMCs. The chain recombines TRBV7-6 with TRBJ2-1, with TRBD1 identical over 10 bases. The CDR3 loop reads CASSLRGQGLNEQFF. In DNA, the CDR3 is TGTGCCAGCAGCTTAAGGGGACAGGGGTTAAATGAGCAGTTCTTC.